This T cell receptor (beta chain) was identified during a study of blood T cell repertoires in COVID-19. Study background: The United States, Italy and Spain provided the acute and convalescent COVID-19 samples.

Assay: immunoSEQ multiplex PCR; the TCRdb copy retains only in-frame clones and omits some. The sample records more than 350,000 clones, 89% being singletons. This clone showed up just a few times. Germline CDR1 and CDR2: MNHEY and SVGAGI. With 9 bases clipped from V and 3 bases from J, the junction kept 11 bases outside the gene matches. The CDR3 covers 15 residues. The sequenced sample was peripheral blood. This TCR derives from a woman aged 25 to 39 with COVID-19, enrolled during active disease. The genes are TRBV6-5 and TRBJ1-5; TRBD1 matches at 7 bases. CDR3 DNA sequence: TGTGCCAGTAGGAGACAGGGTAGCCTCAATCAGCCCCAGCATTTT. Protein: CASRRQGSLNQPQHF.